This T cell receptor (beta chain) came from a study of human T cells and chemical hapten exposure. Study-wide findings and caveats: Alopecia affected the donors, so their immune response may differ from healthy people's.

The time point is: patch test 3, about 24 weeks after DPC sensitization. Specified treatment: therapeutic diphenylcyclopropenone sensitization with weekly scalp DPC. What the library attached to individual cDNA molecules were unique molecular identifiers. TCRdb reprocessed the RACE reads via MiXCR and lists one record per CDR3 protein. The repertoire holds about 64,000 distinct CDR3 sequences, with approximately 9.9% as singletons. The V end lost 3 bases, the J end lost 6 bases, and 14 bases lay between the germline ends. The germline V gene has CDR1 SGHVS and CDR2 FQNEAQ. The CDR3 has 14 amino acids. With regard to this clonotype: The target antigen is unknown.

This clonotype originated in a woman in her twenties or thirties with alopecia areata. Some clones in this sample may be carry-over from other donors' samples. V usage is TRBV7-8 and J usage is TRBJ1-1; D remains unclear. Source: whole blood, taken in connection with sensitization to the hapten diphenylcyclopropenone (DPC). In DNA form, the CDR3 reads TGTGCCAGCAGCTTTGGAGGGCCCGACGCTGAAGCTTTCTTT. This translates into CASSFGGPDAEAFF.